This T cell receptor (beta chain) was captured in a study of T cell repertoires in cytomegalovirus infection. At the level of the study: Public TCR beta signature analysis indicated the presence of both CMV infection and matching HLA type.

Overall study results and limits: Cumulative frequency of public TCR beta families picked out carriers of CMV plus the relevant HLA.

Germline trimming cut 5 bases from V and 4 bases from J; bases unmatched to any gene: 10. The germline V gene has CDR1 SEHNR and CDR2 FQNEAQ (reference sequence). This CDR3 contains 16 residues. A single record per CDR3 protein comes from TCRdb applying MiXCR to the reads. In the table there are fewer than 550,000 distinct CDR3 sequences, under 40% of which are singletons. This clonotype was counted between two and nine times. Its matching antigen is unknown. Material for sequencing was PBMCs. J is TRBJ1-2 and V is TRBV7-9; TRBD1 agrees at 10 bases. The source of this sequence is a human donor in good health (CMV status not recorded). Some clones in this sample may be carry-over from other donors' samples. In DNA, the CDR3 is TGTGCCAGCAGCCCCCGGGACAGGGGATCCGGCTATGGCTACACCTTC. It is translated as CASSPRDRGSGYGYTF.